This T cell receptor (beta chain) was recovered during a study of T cells in Graves' hyperthyroidism and ophthalmopathy. RNA transcripts provided the source from which TCR beta CDR3 regions were amplified. The TCR CDR3 first-round RT-PCR relied on the HTBI primer set. TCRdb itself ran the multiplex PCR reads through MiXCR, one entry per CDR3 protein. The repertoire holds 300,000 to 450,000 distinct CDR3 sequences, with 13% to 15% as singletons. The CDR3 has 15 amino acids. Germline V gene data show CDR1 as LNHDA and CDR2 as SQIVND (reference sequence). Trimming at V came to 3 bases and at J to 6 bases, leaving 6 bases not matched to a gene.

The sample taken for sequencing was blood. The clonotype was recovered from a woman aged 25 to 39 with Graves' ophthalmopathy. V gene TRBV19 combines with J gene TRBJ2-7, with 12 nucleotides matching TRBD1. CDR3 sequence reads: CASSIVGTGGSEQYF. CDR3 sequence (DNA): TGTGCCAGTAGTATTGTTGGGACAGGGGGCAGCGAGCAGTACTTC. Full variable domain (missing parts from reference TRBV19 and TRBJ2-7): DGGITQSPKYLFRKEGQNVTLSCEQNLNHDAMYWYRQDPGQGLRLIYYSQIVNDFQKGDIAEGYSVSREKKESFPLTVTSAQKNPTAFYLCASSIVGTGGSEQYFGPGTRLTVT.